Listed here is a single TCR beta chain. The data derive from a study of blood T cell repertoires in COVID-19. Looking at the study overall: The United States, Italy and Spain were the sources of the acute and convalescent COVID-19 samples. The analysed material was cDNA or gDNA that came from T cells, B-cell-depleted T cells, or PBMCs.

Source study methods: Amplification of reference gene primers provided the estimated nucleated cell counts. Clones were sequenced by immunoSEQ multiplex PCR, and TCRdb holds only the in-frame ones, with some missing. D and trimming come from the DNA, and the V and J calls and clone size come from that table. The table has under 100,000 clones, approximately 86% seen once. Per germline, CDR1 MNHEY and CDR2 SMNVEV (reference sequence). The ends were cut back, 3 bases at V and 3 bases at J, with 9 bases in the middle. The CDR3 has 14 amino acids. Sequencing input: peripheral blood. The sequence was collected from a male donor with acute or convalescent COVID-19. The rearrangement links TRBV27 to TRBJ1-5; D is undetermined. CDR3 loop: CASSFLADNQPQHF. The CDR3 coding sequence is TGTGCCAGCAGTTTTCTGGCAGACAATCAGCCCCAGCATTTT.